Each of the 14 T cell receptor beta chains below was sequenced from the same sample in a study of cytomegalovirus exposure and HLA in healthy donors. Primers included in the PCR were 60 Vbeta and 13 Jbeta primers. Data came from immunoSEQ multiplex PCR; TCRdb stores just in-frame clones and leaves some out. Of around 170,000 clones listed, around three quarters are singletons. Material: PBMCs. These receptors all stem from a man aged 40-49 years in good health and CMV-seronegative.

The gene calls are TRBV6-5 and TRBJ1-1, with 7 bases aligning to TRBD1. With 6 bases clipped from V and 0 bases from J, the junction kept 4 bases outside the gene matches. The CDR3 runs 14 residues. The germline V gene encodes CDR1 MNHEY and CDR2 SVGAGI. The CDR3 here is CASRTGIMNTEAFF. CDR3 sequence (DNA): TGTGCCAGCAGGACAGGGATCATGAACACTGAAGCTTTCTTT.

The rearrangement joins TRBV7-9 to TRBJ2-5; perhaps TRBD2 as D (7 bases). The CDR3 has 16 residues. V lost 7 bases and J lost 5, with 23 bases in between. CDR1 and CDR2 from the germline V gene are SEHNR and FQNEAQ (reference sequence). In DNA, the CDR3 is TGTGCCAGCACCTATGCTTTTGGGGGGGCCGGGGAGACCCAGTACTTC. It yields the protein CASTYAFGGAGETQYF. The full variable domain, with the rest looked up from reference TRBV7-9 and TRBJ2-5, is DTGVSQNPRHKITKRGQNVTFRCDPISEHNRLYWYRQTLGQGPEFLTYFQNEAQLEKSRLLSDRFSAERPKGSFSTLEIQRTEQGDSAMYLCASTYAFGGAGETQYFGPGTRLLVL.

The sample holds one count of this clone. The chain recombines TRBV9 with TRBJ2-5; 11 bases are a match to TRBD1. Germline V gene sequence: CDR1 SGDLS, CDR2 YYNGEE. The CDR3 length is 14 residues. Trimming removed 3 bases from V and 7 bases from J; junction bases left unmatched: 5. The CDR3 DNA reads TGTGCCAGCAGCGCGGACAGGGGGCAGGGGACCCAGTACTTC. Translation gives CASSADRGQGTQYF.

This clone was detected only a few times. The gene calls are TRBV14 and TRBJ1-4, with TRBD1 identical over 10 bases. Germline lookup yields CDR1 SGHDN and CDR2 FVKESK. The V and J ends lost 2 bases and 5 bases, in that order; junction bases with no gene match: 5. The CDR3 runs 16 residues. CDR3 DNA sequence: TGTGCCAGCAGCCAACCTTGGACAGGGGGGAATGAAAAACTGTTTTTT. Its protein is CASSQPWTGGNEKLFF.

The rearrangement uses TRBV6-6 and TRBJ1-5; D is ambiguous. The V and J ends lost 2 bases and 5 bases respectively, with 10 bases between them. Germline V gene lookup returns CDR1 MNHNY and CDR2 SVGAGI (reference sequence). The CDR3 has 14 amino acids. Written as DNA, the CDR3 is TGTGCCAGCAGTTACCATCCGGGTTATCAGCCCCAGCATTTT. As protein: CASSYHPGYQPQHF.

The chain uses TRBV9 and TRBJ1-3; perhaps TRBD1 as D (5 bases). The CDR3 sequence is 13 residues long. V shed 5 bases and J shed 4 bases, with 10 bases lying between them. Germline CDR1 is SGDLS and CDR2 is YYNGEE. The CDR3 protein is CASRATAGNTIYF. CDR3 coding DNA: TGTGCCAGCAGGGCGACAGCCGGAAACACCATATATTTT.

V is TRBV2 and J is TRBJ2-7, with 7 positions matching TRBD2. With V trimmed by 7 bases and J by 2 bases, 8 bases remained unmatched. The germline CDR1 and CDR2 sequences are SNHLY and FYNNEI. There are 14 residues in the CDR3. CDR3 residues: CASKRDYPTYEQYF. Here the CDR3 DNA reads TGTGCCAGCAAGCGGGACTACCCAACCTACGAGCAGTACTTC.

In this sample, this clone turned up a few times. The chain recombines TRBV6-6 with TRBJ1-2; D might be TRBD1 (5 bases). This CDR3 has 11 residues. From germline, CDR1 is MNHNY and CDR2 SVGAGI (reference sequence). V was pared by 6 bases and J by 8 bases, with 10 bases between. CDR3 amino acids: CASRGLEGYTF. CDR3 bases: TGTGCCAGCAGGGGGCTCGAGGGCTACACCTTC.

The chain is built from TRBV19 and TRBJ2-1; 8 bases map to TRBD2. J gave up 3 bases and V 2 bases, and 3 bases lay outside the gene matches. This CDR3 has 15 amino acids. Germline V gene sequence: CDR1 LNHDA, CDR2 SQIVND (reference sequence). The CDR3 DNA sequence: TGTGCCAGTAGTATAACGGGGGGGCACTACAATGAGCAGTTCTTC. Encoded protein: CASSITGGHYNEQFF.

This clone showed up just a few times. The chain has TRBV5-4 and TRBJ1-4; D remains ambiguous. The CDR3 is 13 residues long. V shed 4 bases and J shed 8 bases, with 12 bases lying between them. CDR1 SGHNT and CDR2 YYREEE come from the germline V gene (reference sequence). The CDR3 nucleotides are TGTGCCAGCAGCCCGGGAGGGCAGGAAAAACTGTTTTTT. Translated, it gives CASSPGGQEKLFF. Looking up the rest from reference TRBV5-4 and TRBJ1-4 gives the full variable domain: ETGVTQSPTHLIKTRGQQVTLRCSSQSGHNTVSWYQQALGQGPQFIFQYYREEENGRGNFPPRFSGLQFPNYSSELNVNALELDDSALYLCASSPGGQEKLFFGSGTQLSVL.

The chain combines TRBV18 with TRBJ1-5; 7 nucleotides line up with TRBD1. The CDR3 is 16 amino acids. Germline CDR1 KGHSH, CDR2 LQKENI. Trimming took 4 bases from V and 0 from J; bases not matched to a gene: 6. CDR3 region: CASSLDRAYSNQPQHF. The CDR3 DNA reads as TGTGCCAGCTCACTAGACAGGGCCTATAGCAATCAGCCCCAGCATTTT.

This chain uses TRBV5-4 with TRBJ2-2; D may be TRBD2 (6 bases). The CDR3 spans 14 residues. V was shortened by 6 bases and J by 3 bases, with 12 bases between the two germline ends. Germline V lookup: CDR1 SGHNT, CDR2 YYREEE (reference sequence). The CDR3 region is CASMTGGYTGELFF. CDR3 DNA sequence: TGTGCCAGCATGACCGGGGGTTACACCGGGGAGCTGTTTTTT. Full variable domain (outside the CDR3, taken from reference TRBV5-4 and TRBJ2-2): ETGVTQSPTHLIKTRGQQVTLRCSSQSGHNTVSWYQQALGQGPQFIFQYYREEENGRGNFPPRFSGLQFPNYSSELNVNALELDDSALYLCASMTGGYTGELFFGEGSRLTVL.

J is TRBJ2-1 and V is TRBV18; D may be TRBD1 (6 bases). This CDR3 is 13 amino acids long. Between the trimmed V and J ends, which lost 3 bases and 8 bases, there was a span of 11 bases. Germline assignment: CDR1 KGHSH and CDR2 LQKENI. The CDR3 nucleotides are TGTGCCAGCTCACCCACCAGGGGCGATGAGCAGTTCTTC. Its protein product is CASSPTRGDEQFF.

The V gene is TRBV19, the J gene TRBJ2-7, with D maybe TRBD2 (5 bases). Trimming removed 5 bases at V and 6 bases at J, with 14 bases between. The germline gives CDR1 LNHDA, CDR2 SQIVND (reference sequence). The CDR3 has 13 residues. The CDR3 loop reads CASSLGVRREQYF. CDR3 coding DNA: TGTGCCAGTAGTCTCGGGGTCCGACGCGAGCAGTACTTC.